The present T cell receptor beta chain was sequenced within a study of blood T cell repertoires in COVID-19. Turning to the study itself: The samples span acute and convalescent COVID-19 from the United States, Italy and Spain.

Authors' processing steps: Researchers report that nucleated cell counts were estimated from reference gene primer amplification. Clones were sequenced by immunoSEQ multiplex PCR, and TCRdb holds only the in-frame ones, with some missing. D and trimming come from the DNA, and the V and J calls and clone size come from that table. The repertoire has approximately 240,000 clones, 80% to 90% of them found once; the top ten carry more than 4.5%. The CDR3 spans 14 residues. Trimming stripped 5 bases from V and 5 bases from J, with 15 bases between. Germline V gene data show CDR1 as SGHTA and CDR2 as FQGNSA.

This rearrangement joins TRBV7-2 to TRBJ2-5; possibly TRBD2 for D (7 bases). This sequence originates from a woman aged 55-70 years who had recovered from COVID-19. Sequenced material: peripheral blood. The CDR3 spells CASSLGGAGETQYF. The CDR3 DNA sequence: TGTGCCAGCAGCCTTGGGGGGGCCGGTGAGACCCAGTACTTC.